The clone carrying this T cell receptor (beta chain) was detected ten times or more. Its antigen is not identified. This sample was included in a study of breast tumors, draining lymph nodes, adjacent tissues. Study results and caveats: Tumors had less TCR diversity than lymph nodes, more than nontumor tissue.

Via MiXCR, TCRdb re-called the multiplex PCR reads, giving one row per CDR3 protein. The sample has around 190,000 distinct CDR3 sequences, 25% to 40% seen once. Breast cancer patients provided tissue from their axillary draining lymph nodes. This clonotype originated in a female donor with breast cancer. Some clones in this sample may be carry-over from other donors' samples. The specimen was axillary lymph node tissue.

The CDR3 region has the DNA TGTGCCAGCAGCTTAGCCTGGACGGCTGGGTATGGCTACACCTTC. The encoded protein is CASSLAWTAGYGYTF. The chain employs TRBV7-2 and TRBJ1-2; no clear D. This CDR3 has 15 residues. Looked up from germline, CDR1 is SGHTA and CDR2 is FQGNSA. V was trimmed by 0 bases and J by 5 bases, leaving 13 bases between them.